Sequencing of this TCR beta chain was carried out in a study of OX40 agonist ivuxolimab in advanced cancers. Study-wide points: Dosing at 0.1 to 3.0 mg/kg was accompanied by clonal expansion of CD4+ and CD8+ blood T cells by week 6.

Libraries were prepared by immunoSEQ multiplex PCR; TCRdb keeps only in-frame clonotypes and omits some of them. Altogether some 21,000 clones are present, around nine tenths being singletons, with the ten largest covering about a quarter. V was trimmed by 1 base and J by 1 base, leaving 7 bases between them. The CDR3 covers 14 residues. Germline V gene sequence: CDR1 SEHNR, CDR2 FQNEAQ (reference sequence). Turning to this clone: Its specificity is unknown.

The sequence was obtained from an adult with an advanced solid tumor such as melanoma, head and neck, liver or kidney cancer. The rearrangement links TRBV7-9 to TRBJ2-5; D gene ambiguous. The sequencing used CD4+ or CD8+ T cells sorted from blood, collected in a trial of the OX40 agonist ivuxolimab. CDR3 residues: CASSLDTAQETQYF. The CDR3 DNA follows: TGTGCCAGCAGCTTAGATACAGCCCAAGAGACCCAGTACTTC.